Below are 17 T cell receptor beta chains sequenced from a single sample in a study of cytomegalovirus exposure and HLA in healthy donors. 60 Vbeta and 13 Jbeta primers were used in PCR. Assay: immunoSEQ multiplex PCR; the TCRdb copy retains only in-frame clones and omits some. The repertoire holds 120,000 to 150,000 clones, with roughly 86% as singletons. The sequencing sample was made of PBMCs. All receptors derive from a man aged 18 to 35 in good health and CMV-seropositive.

This clone has a single count. The chain is built from TRBV7-9 and TRBJ1-4; TRBD1 is a possible D gene (5 bases). Trimming pared 5 bases from V and 0 bases from J, leaving 13 bases between. The germline CDR1 and CDR2 sequences are SEHNR and FQNEAQ (reference sequence). The CDR3 is made up of 16 amino acids. The chain's CDR3 is CASSATRDSTNEKLFF. CDR3 DNA sequence: TGTGCCAGCAGCGCGACCCGGGACTCAACTAATGAAAAACTGTTTTTT.

J is TRBJ2-2 and V is TRBV18; D unresolved. CDR1 is KGHSH, CDR2 LQKENI, per germline. This CDR3 is 16 amino acids long. V lost 3 bases to trimming and J lost 4 bases, with 15 bases between them. DNA for the CDR3: TGTGCCAGCTCACCGAGTACTACCACTCTCACCGGGGAGCTGTTTTTT. Protein sequence: CASSPSTTTLTGELFF.

The DNA of the CDR3 is TGTGCCAGCAGCTTAAAAAGAGAGGGGGTCTACGAGCAGTACTTC. Its translation is CASSLKREGVYEQYF. V and J are TRBV13 and TRBJ2-7; TRBD1 might be the D (6 bases). Germline V gene data show CDR1 as PRHDT and CDR2 as FYEKMQ (reference sequence). Trimming shortened V by 2 bases and J by 3 bases, and 14 bases separated the two germline ends. CDR3 size: 15 residues.

This chain links TRBV7-6 with TRBJ2-5, with D possibly matching TRBD1 (5 bases). Trimming took 2 bases from V and 5 from J, leaving 12 bases between them. CDR1 SGHVS and CDR2 FNYEAQ come from the germline V gene. The CDR3 contains 14 residues. The CDR3 nucleotides are TGTGCCAGCAGCTTACGAGACAGAAGGGAGACCCAGTACTTC. Translation: CASSLRDRRETQYF.

In this sample, this clone turned up a few times. V usage is TRBV28 and J usage is TRBJ2-2, with a possible D match to TRBD1 (6 bases). Trimming took 7 bases from V and 5 from J, leaving 14 bases between them. Germline CDR1 reads MDHEN; CDR2 reads SYDVKM. The CDR3 is 14 residues long. In nucleotides, the CDR3 is TGTGCCAGCACCTACGACAGGTTGACCGGGGAGCTGTTTTTT. It yields the protein CASTYDRLTGELFF.

A remark on this clone: Other DNA sequences in the sample encode the same CDR3. V is TRBV28 and J is TRBJ1-5; D is possibly TRBD1 (5 bases). The germline CDR1 and CDR2 sequences are MDHEN and SYDVKM. Trimming shortened V by 6 bases and J by 2 bases, and 14 bases separated the two germline ends. The CDR3 spans 15 residues. The CDR3, as DNA: TGTGCCAGCAGCCATCGGGGGTTGGGCAATCAGCCCCAGCATTTT. Its protein is CASSHRGLGNQPQHF. The full variable domain, rest sourced from reference TRBV28 and TRBJ1-5, is DVKVTQSSRYLVKRTGEKVFLECVQDMDHENMFWYRQDPGLGLRLIYFSYDVKMKEKGDIPEGYSVSREKKERFSLILESASTNQTSMYLCASSHRGLGNQPQHFGDGTRLSIL.

V gene TRBV19 combines with J gene TRBJ1-1, with D unresolved. Germline V lookup: CDR1 LNHDA, CDR2 SQIVND (reference sequence). Trimming took off 5 bases at V and 5 bases at J, with 12 bases between the two ends. The CDR3 totals 13 residues. Written as DNA, the CDR3 is TGTGCCAGTAGTTCTCACGGGGAGACTGAAGCTTTCTTT. It specifies CASSSHGETEAFF.

This chain uses TRBV11-3 with TRBJ2-7, with 10 bases lining up with TRBD2. CDR3 size: 16 residues. CDR1 is SGHNT, CDR2 YENEEA, per germline. Unmatched junction bases numbered 10, after V lost 2 bases and J lost 6 bases. CDR3 amino acids: CASSLSPLAGESEQYF. The CDR3 DNA sequence: TGTGCCAGCAGCTTAAGCCCCCTAGCGGGAGAATCCGAGCAGTACTTC.

The CDR3 nucleotides read TGTGCCAGCAGTCCCCCGCGGACAGGGGGAAACACTGAAGCTTTCTTT. It codes for CASSPPRTGGNTEAFF. This chain connects TRBV28 to TRBJ1-1; 10 positions agree with TRBD1. V dropped 5 bases and J dropped 2; count of bases not matched to a gene: 8. Germline loops: CDR1 MDHEN, CDR2 SYDVKM. This CDR3 comprises 16 residues.

The V call is TRBV28, the J call TRBJ2-7; D is undetermined. V was pared by 3 bases and J by 2 bases, with 14 bases between. Germline V gene sequence: CDR1 MDHEN, CDR2 SYDVKM. The CDR3 totals 15 residues. CDR3 residues: CASSLRSSPAYEQYF. The DNA of the CDR3 is TGTGCCAGCAGTTTGAGGTCGTCCCCCGCCTACGAGCAGTACTTC.

The V and J genes are TRBV5-6 and TRBJ2-1, with 7 bases fitting TRBD2. V was clipped by 4 bases and J by 0 bases; unmatched bases: 4. The CDR3 totals 15 residues. Germline lookup yields CDR1 SGHDT and CDR2 YYEEEE. The CDR3 sequence: CASSNLAGSYNEQFF. The DNA for the CDR3 is TGTGCCAGCAGCAACTTAGCGGGCTCCTACAATGAGCAGTTCTTC.

The chain recombines TRBV28 with TRBJ2-5; 8 bases are a match to TRBD1. CDR3 size: 14 residues. Germline CDR1 is MDHEN and CDR2 is SYDVKM. Trimming cost V 7 bases and J 11 bases; bases outside gene matches: 15. Written as DNA, the CDR3 is TGTGCCAGCAAGATCGACAGGGGAGCGGGTGAGCAGTACTTC. Translating gives CASKIDRGAGEQYF.

The J gene is TRBJ2-7, the V gene TRBV6-1, with D maybe TRBD2 (5 bases). The germline V gene has CDR1 MNHNS and CDR2 SASEGT. V lost 1 base and J 3 bases, leaving 13 bases between the germline ends. The CDR3 spans 15 residues. The CDR3 bases are TGTGCCAGCAGTGAAGATCAGCGGTTTAGCTACGAGCAGTACTTC. Its protein is CASSEDQRFSYEQYF.

To note about this clone: At the DNA level, this CDR3 is encoded by other sequences in the same sample as well. V is TRBV9 and J is TRBJ1-5; D call uncertain. Germline V CDR1 and CDR2: SGDLS, YYNGEE. The V and J ends lost 0 bases and 4 bases respectively, with 8 bases between them. The CDR3 consists of 14 residues. The CDR3 protein is CASSVGDTNQPQHF. DNA for the CDR3: TGTGCCAGCAGCGTAGGAGACACTAATCAGCCCCAGCATTTT.

The J gene is TRBJ2-3, the V gene TRBV5-5; 13 bases are shared with TRBD2. There are 15 residues in the CDR3. Germline V gene lookup returns CDR1 SGHKS and CDR2 YYEKEE (reference sequence). The V and J ends lost 3 bases and 9 bases, in that order; junction bases with no gene match: 7. The CDR3 here is CASSSLAGGDGTQYF. The CDR3 DNA reads as TGTGCCAGCAGCTCACTAGCGGGAGGGGATGGGACGCAGTATTTT.

The genes are TRBV19 and TRBJ2-7, with D maybe TRBD2 (7 bases). Germline CDR1 is LNHDA and CDR2 is SQIVND (reference sequence). V lost 6 bases, J lost 4 bases, and 22 bases lay in between. The CDR3 is 16 amino acids. The CDR3 protein is CASSLELVGGPYEQYF. The CDR3 DNA is TGTGCCAGTAGCCTCGAACTAGTCGGGGGGCCTTACGAGCAGTACTTC.

The V and J genes are TRBV29-1 and TRBJ1-1; no clear D. There are 13 residues in the CDR3. Trimming stripped 7 bases from V and 6 bases from J, with 18 bases between. Germline V CDR1 and CDR2: SQVTM, ANQGSEA. CDR3: CSGSEGRGSEAFF. CDR3 nucleotides: TGCAGCGGCTCGGAGGGTCGAGGGTCTGAAGCTTTCTTT. The variable domain in full, with the rest retrieved from reference TRBV29-1 and TRBJ1-1, is SAVISQKPSRDICQRGTSLTIQCQVDSQVTMMFWYRQQPGQSLTLIATANQGSEATYESGFVIDKFPISRPNLTFSTLTVSNMSPEDSSIYLCSGSEGRGSEAFFGQGTRLTVV.